What follows is one TCR beta chain and its context. Its antigen target is currently unknown. Within one base of it there is no much larger clone, and no base qualities were kept. This sample was taken from a study of shared clonotypes between healthy human individuals (dated by TCRdb to about 2020). Notes on the research overall: The cohort included a few men and two women between 18 and 49 years of age. Each donor's leukapheresis produced roughly between roughly 0.85 and 9 billion PBMCs. To increase sequencing depth and limit assay-specific biases, different laboratories used diverse techniques to prepare libraries and sequence TCR repertoires. The study deeply sequenced blood TCR repertoires of five healthy adults to estimate repertoire size and the extent of clonotype sharing between individuals. For each donor, three plates each were used for CD4 naive and CD4 memory, two plates were used for CD8 naive, and one plate was used for CD8 memory.

Reading the germline V gene gives CDR1 MNHEY and CDR2 SVGAGI. V is pared back by 0 bases and J by 8 bases, with 10 bases lying between the germline termini. From the cysteine through the phenylalanine, the CDR3 covers 14 amino acids. Left in the record is the CDR3 DNA by itself, 42 bases read in frame from the first base. Using the deep immunoSEQ assay, TCR CDR3 regions were amplified from genomic DNA by multiplex PCR. Extracted genomic DNA from each cell subset was distributed evenly across all wells of several immunoSEQ 96-well plates, and each plate was treated as a replicate. For sorted subsets, roughly 200 ng of genomic DNA, equivalent to some 33,000 T cell genomes, went into each replicate PCR. Purified libraries were measured with a Qubit 3.0 fluorometer, size-checked on a Bioanalyzer 2100, and measured again with the KAPA Library Quantification kit. A separate single-read 150-cycle Illumina NextSeq 550 flow cell was used to sequence each immunoSEQ 96-well plate. The authors' pipeline ran thus. Because the immunoSEQ output included only junctional sequences and no quality scores, the filtering could not be the same as the filtering used for full-length reads. To assign V/J genes and CDR3, sequences were annotated using PyIR, a Python wrapper for IgBLAST v1.9, with IMGT germline references. Any read was removed if the V/J assignment was weak (E-value above 1e-6), the CDR3 was missing, or the read contained stop codons, out-of-frame junctions, or ambiguous translated residues. A V3J clonotype was defined by an identical inferred V gene, J gene, and CDR3 amino acid sequence. Percentage overlap between repertoires was calculated by dividing the number of shared unique clonotypes by the size of the smaller repertoire. Repertoire richness was assessed with RTK rarefaction, the Chao1 estimator, and Recon v2.1 estimates of unobserved clonotypes. Generation probabilities for all TCRbeta clonotypes obtained by the gDNA method from a handful of donors were computed using OLGA. The immuneACCESS repertoire file appears here via TCRdb, limited to in-frame rearrangements. These files lack a portion of the clones; in checked studies, under half of the deficit traces to unresolved V genes, and the cause of the others is not known. V and J calls and clone size come straight from that table; D and trimming were deduced from the DNA. The sample includes about 2.4 million clones, with roughly 93% observed a single time. In total, the top ten clones hold 0.36% of the sample.

The donors were healthy, HIV-negative adults with no recently reported acute infections or vaccinations. Every donor was a Caucasian adult residing in Nashville, Tennessee, USA. CD4+ T cells were enriched by magnetic negative selection, after which naive cells were positively selected on CD45RA and the negative fraction was taken as the memory subset. After blood collection by leukapheresis, PBMCs were isolated using Ficoll-Histopaque density gradient centrifugation and then cryopreserved in the vapor phase of liquid nitrogen. Purity and quantity of every magnetically sorted T cell population were checked by analytical flow cytometry. Genomic DNA was isolated from each sorted fraction and quantified by UV absorbance on a Nanodrop 2000c. Points the paper makes about the study in general: About 5% of naive CD4, 3.5% of naive CD8, approximately 2% of memory CD4, and 0.4% of memory CD8 clonotypes were shared across a few donors. Naive subsets generally had larger estimated clonotype richness than memory subsets. Because the study included only a small number of donors, the genetic and exposure-history diversity represented was limited. Even with the large sequencing depth, rarefaction of the sorted-subset datasets indicated that sequencing was incomplete. Sampling was restricted to blood, and TCR repertoires in tissue are likely to differ from TCR repertoires in blood. Based on pairwise subsampling, the degree of clonotype sharing among donors was expected to be affected by sequencing depth. Compared with non-shared clonotypes, the clonotypes found in all four sorted-subset donors had higher generation probabilities.

Sequenced input: naive CD4+ T cells from PBMCs. The cell subset or site label, as the study defines it: CD45RA+ positively selected. The receptor comes from a man between 18 and 29 years old in good health. Some clones in this sample may be carry-over from other donors' samples. Recombination joined TRBV6-5 with TRBJ1-4, and TRBD1 may be the D gene, going by 6 matching bases. The CDR3 protein sequence reads: CASSYSRGGEKLFF. The DNA sequence is as follows: TGTGCCAGCAGTTACTCGAGAGGGGGAGAAAAACTGTTTTTT.